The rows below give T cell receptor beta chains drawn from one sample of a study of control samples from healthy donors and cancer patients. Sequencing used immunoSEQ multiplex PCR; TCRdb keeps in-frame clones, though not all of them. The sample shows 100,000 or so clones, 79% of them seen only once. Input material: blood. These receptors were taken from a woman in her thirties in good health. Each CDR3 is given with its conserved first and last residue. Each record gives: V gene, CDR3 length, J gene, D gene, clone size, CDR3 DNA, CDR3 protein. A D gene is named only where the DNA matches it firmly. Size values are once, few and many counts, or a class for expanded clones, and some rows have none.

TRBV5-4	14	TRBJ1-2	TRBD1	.	TGTGCCAGCAGCGTACAGGGGGCGAACTATGGCTACACCTTC	CASSVQGANYGYTF
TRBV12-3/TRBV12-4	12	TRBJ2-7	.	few	TGTGCCAGCAGCTCGGGCCCCTACGAGCAGTACTTC	CASSSGPYEQYF
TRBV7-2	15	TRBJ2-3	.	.	TGTGCCAGCAGCTTAGGTGGCGGATACACAGATACGCAGTATTTT	CASSLGGGYTDTQYF
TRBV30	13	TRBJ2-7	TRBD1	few	TGTGCCTGGAGTGCCGGACAGGGGCTCGAGCAGTACTTC	CAWSAGQGLEQYF
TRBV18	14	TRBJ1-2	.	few	TGTGCCAGCCATAGGGACATACAAGCGGATGGCTACACCTTC	CASHRDIQADGYTF
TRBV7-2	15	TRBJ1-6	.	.	TGTGCCAGCAGCCCCGAAGGCCAGGGGAGTTCACCCCTCCACTTT	CASSPEGQGSSPLHF
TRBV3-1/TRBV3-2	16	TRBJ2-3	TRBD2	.	TGTGCCAGCAGCCAACGGGGGGGGTCTAGCACAGATACGCAGTATTTT	CASSQRGGSSTDTQYF
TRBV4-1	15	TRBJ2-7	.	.	TGCGCCAGCAGCCAAGATCCCCAGGGTTCGGATGAGCAGTACTTC	CASSQDPQGSDEQYF
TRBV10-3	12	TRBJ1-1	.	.	TGTGCCATCAGTGAGGACCGGGACAAAGCTTTCTTT	CAISEDRDKAFF
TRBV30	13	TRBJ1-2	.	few	TGTGCCTGGACCACGGCAGCTAACTATGGCTACACCTTC	CAWTTAANYGYTF
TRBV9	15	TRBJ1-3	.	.	TGTGCCAGCAGCGAGAGCAGAATCTCTGGAAACACCATATATTTT	CASSESRISGNTIYF
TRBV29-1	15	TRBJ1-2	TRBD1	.	TGCAGCGACCTGGACAGGCCCGAATTTAACTATGGCTACACCTTC	CSDLDRPEFNYGYTF
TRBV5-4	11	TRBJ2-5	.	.	TGTGCCAGCGGACTACAAGAGACCCAGTACTTC	CASGLQETQYF
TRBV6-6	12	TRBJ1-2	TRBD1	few	TGTGCCAGCAGTTCCAGGGGGGATGGCTACACCTTC	CASSSRGDGYTF
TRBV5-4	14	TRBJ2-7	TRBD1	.	TGTGCCAGCAGCTTGTGGGGACAGCTACGCGAGCAGTACTTC	CASSLWGQLREQYF
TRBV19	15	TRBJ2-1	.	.	TGTGCCAGTAGTTCCTCTAGCGTTCCCTACAATGAGCAGTTCTTC	CASSSSSVPYNEQFF
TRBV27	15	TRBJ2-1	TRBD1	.	TGTGCCAGCAGTACCCGGACAGGGACCTACAATGAGCAGTTCTTC	CASSTRTGTYNEQFF
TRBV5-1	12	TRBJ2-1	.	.	TGCGCCAGCAGCCTGTGGGGTATTGAGCAGTTCTTC	CASSLWGIEQFF
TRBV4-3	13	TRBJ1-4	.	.	TGCGCCAGCAGCCGCCAGAGCAATGAAAAACTGTTTTTT	CASSRQSNEKLFF
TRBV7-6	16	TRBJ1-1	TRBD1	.	TGTGCCAGCAGCCTGGGGACAGGGGGCGGTAGCACTGAAGCTTTCTTT	CASSLGTGGGSTEAFF
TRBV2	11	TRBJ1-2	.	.	TGTGCCAGCAGTGACAACTATGGCTACACCTTC	CASSDNYGYTF
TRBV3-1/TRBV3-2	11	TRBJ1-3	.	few	TGTGCCAGCAGCCGATCCGGCAGACTATATTTT	CASSRSGRLYF
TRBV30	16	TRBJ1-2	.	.	TGTGCCTGGAGTCTGACCGGGACATGGAATGGCTATGGCTACACCTTC	CAWSLTGTWNGYGYTF
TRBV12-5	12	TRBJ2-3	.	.	TGTGCTAGCGGCCCGCTTTTGGATACGCAGTATTTT	CASGPLLDTQYF
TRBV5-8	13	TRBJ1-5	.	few	TGTGCCAGCAGGTTGACCATCAATCAGCCCCAGCATTTT	CASRLTINQPQHF
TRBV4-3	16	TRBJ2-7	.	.	TGCGCCAGCAGCCAAGATCCCGGACGATCCCTCTACGAGCAGTACTTC	CASSQDPGRSLYEQYF
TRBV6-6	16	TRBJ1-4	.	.	TGTGCCAGCAGTTACTCTTGGACAGCAACTAATGAAAAACTGTTTTTT	CASSYSWTATNEKLFF
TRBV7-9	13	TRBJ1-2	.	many	TGTGCCAGCAGCCTAGCAGCGGGGGCTGGCTACACCTTC	CASSLAAGAGYTF
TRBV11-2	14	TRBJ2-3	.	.	TGTGCCAGCAGCTCCCCTTTTAGCACAGATACGCAGTATTTT	CASSSPFSTDTQYF
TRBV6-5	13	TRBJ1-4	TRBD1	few	TGTGCCAGCAAAGGACAGGTCGTAGAAAAACTGTTTTTT	CASKGQVVEKLFF
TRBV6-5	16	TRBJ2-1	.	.	TGTGCCAGCAGTTACTCTACCCCAGGCGGTGGCGATGAGCAGTTCTTC	CASSYSTPGGGDEQFF
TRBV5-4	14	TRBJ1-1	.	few	TGTGCCAGCAGCTTGGAGGCTCAGGTCACTGAAGCTTTCTTT	CASSLEAQVTEAFF
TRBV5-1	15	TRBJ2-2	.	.	TGCGCCAGCAGCCCGGATGGACGGAACACCGGGGAGCTGTTTTTT	CASSPDGRNTGELFF
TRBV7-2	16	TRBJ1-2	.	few	TGTGCCAGCAGCTTAGAGGTCCGCTCCACGGACTATGGCTACACCTTC	CASSLEVRSTDYGYTF
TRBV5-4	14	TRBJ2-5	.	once	TGTGCCAGCAGCTTGTCATCAGGGGAAGAGACCCAGTACTTC	CASSLSSGEETQYF
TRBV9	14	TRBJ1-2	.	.	TGTGCCAGCAGCGTCGGGGGCCGCCCCCCTGGCTACACCTTC	CASSVGGRPPGYTF
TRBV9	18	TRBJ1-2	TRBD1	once	TGTGCCAGCAGCGTAGGCCTTTTTAAGACAGGGGCTAACTATGGCTACACCTTC	CASSVGLFKTGANYGYTF
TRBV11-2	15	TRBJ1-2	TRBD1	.	TGTGCCAGCAGCTCACCGACAGGGAGGGGTCGTGGCTACACCTTC	CASSSPTGRGRGYTF
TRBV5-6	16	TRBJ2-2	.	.	TGTGCCAGCAGCTTGAGTCATGGGGTGGGCACCGGGGAGCTGTTTTTT	CASSLSHGVGTGELFF
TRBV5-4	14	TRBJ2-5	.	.	TGTGCCAGCAGCCCAGAAGTGGGCTTCGAGGCCCAGTACTTC	CASSPEVGFEAQYF
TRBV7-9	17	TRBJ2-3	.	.	TGTGCCAGCAGCTTTATCTCCAGGGTATTAGGCACAGATACGCAGTATTTT	CASSFISRVLGTDTQYF
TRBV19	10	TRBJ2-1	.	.	TGTGCCAGTTACGACAGAGAGCAGTTCTTC	CASYDREQFF
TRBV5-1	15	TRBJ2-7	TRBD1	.	TGCGCCAGCAGCTTTGGGACAGGGGCGAATTACGAGCAGTACTTC	CASSFGTGANYEQYF
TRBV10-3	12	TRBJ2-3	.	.	TGTGCCATCAGCCTTGGGACAGATACGCAGTATTTT	CAISLGTDTQYF
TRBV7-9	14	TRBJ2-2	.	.	TGTGCCAGCAGACCGTCGGGGGCAACCGGGGAGCTGTTTTTT	CASRPSGATGELFF
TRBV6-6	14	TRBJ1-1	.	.	TGTGCCAGCATGATGGGCAGCTGGAACACTGAAGCTTTCTTT	CASMMGSWNTEAFF
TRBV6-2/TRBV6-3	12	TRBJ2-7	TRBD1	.	TGTGCCAGCAGTTCTAGGGGGCTCGAGCAGTACTTC	CASSSRGLEQYF
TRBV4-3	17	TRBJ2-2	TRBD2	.	TGCGCCAGCAGCCCCTCGGGACTAGCGGGGGGCACCGGGGAGCTGTTTTTT	CASSPSGLAGGTGELFF
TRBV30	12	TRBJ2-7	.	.	TGTGCCTGGAGTGTCAGACCGACAGAGCAGTACTTC	CAWSVRPTEQYF
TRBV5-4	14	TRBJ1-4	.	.	TGTGCCAGCAGCTTGAACGGGGGTCAGGAAAAACTGTTTTTT	CASSLNGGQEKLFF
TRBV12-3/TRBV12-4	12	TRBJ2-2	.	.	TGTGCCAGCAGCTTGAACACCGGGGAGCTGTTTTTT	CASSLNTGELFF
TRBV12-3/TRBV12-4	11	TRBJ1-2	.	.	TGTGCCAGCAGTTTTGGGTATGGCTACACCTTC	CASSFGYGYTF
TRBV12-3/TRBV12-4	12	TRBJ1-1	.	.	TGTGCCAGCAGTTTAGCGCTAGATGAAGCTTTCTTT	CASSLALDEAFF
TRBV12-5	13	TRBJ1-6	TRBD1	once	TGTGCTAGTGGGGGACAGGGATATTCACCCCTCCACTTT	CASGGQGYSPLHF
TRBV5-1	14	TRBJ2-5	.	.	TGCGCCAGCAGCTTGGGGGCACCTCAAGAGACCCAGTACTTC	CASSLGAPQETQYF